The 5 T cell receptor beta chains in this list originate from one sample, sequenced in a study of beta chain features in type 1 diabetes. The study's findings and limits: Shortening of TCRB CDR3s, moderate but significant, appeared in all four CD4+ subsets of Type 1 diabetes patients.

No antigens are known for them. The whole isolated RNA underwent reverse transcription, so sequencing captured expressed TCRB transcripts. TCRdb's copy holds only in-frame clones and misses some; the assay was immunoSEQ multiplex PCR. This table holds hundreds of thousands of clones, roughly an eighth found once. Sequences were obtained from naive CD4+ T cells from blood. Every receptor here comes from a man younger than 35 with type 1 diabetes.

The V call is TRBV9, the J call TRBJ2-7, with 9 bases lining up with TRBD1. Germline assignment: CDR1 SGDLS and CDR2 YYNGEE. The CDR3 is 15 residues long. V dropped 4 bases and J dropped 1; count of bases not matched to a gene: 6. The CDR3 coding sequence is TGTGCCAGCAGCCCGCGGACAGGGGCTTCCTACGAGCAGTACTTC. Translation: CASSPRTGASYEQYF.

The rearrangement links TRBV5-4 to TRBJ2-1, with D perhaps assigned TRBD1 or TRBD2 (6 bases each). Trimming left V 3 bases short and J 10 bases short, with 23 bases between. This CDR3 is 16 amino acids long. Germline CDR1 is SGHNT and CDR2 is YYREEE (reference sequence). The CDR3 loop is CASSSRVAEGGLEQFF. DNA for the CDR3: TGTGCCAGCAGCTCAAGAGTAGCGGAAGGGGGGTTAGAGCAGTTCTTC.

This sequence joins TRBV10-3 and TRBJ2-3; D is possibly TRBD1 (6 bases). This CDR3 contains 13 residues. Germline loops: CDR1 ENHRY, CDR2 SYGVKD. V lost 7 bases and J 6 bases, leaving 14 bases between the germline ends. The CDR3, as DNA: TGTGCCATCACGCAGGGGACCCAGGATACGCAGTATTTT. Encoded protein: CAITQGTQDTQYF.

The chain carries TRBV6-5 and TRBJ1-4; perhaps TRBD1 as D (6 bases). Germline V CDR1 and CDR2: MNHEY, SVGAGI. Trimming took 5 bases from V and 5 from J, leaving 15 bases between them. The CDR3 extends over 15 amino acids. In DNA form, the CDR3 reads TGTGCCAGCAGTCCGAGGGGGATGAAGAATGAAAAACTGTTTTTT. Its protein product is CASSPRGMKNEKLFF.

The sample holds a few counts of this clone. The V and J genes are TRBV6-1 and TRBJ1-1; possibly TRBD1 for D (6 bases). The CDR3 length is 15 residues. Trimming removed 6 bases at V and 1 base at J, with 15 bases between. CDR1 and CDR2 (germline): MNHNS, SASEGT. In DNA, the CDR3 is TGTGCCAGCAGAACCCAAGGGGGGGCGAACACTGAAGCTTTCTTT. This translates into CASRTQGGANTEAFF.